This T cell receptor beta chain originates from a study of T cell repertoires in cytomegalovirus infection. General observations from the study: In two of eight donors, the top clonotype was HLA-C-restricted CMV-specific.

TCRdb independently ran MiXCR on the reads; one entry per CDR3 protein. Of fewer than 850,000 distinct CDR3 sequences in the sample, 25% to 30% were seen once. Germline V CDR1 and CDR2: SGHDT, YYEEEE. Trimming took off 1 base at V and 0 bases at J, with 11 bases between the two ends. The CDR3 consists of 16 residues. Concerning this clonotype: What it binds is not known.

The sequencing used cultured CD8+ T cells from PBMCs, collected from culture after CMV antigen stimulation. The gene calls are TRBV5-6 and TRBJ1-5; no reliable D call. The receptor's source is a human donor in good health (CMV status not recorded). Some clones in this sample may be carry-over from other donors' samples. CDR3 in amino acids: CASSLRTPYSNQPQHF. The CDR3 DNA is TGTGCCAGCAGCTTGAGAACACCTTATAGCAATCAGCCCCAGCATTTT.